This T cell receptor beta chain derives from a study of technical replicates of blood from several donors. Germline lookup yields CDR1 SGHTA and CDR2 FQGTGA. The V segment lost 1 base and the J segment 4 bases; nucleotides outside the gene matches: 8. The CDR3 extends over 18 amino acids. The table came from immunoSEQ multiplex PCR; TCRdb's copy has only in-frame clones and leaves some out. Of approximately 100,000 clones listed, 96% are singletons. Sequenced material: T cells isolated from PBMCs. The rearrangement joins TRBV7-3 to TRBJ2-2; 11 bases align to TRBD2. This receptor was obtained from a human donor in good health. CDR3 sequence (DNA): TGTGCCAGCAGCTTAAACGGCCTAGCGGGGGGTCGCACCGGGGAGCTGTTTTTT. It is translated as CASSLNGLAGGRTGELFF.